This is a list of T cell receptor beta chains from one sample in a study of T cell responses to AZD1222 COVID-19 vaccine. Measured with immunoSEQ multiplex PCR; TCRdb has only the in-frame clones, and not every one. The profile covers about 83,000 clones, with under 95% appearing a single time and 28% taken by the ten largest. The specimen comprised peripheral blood, sampled 28 days after the second AZD1222 dose. These receptors all come from an adult who received the AZD1222 COVID-19 vaccine. Both conserved end residues are part of each CDR3.

V gene	J gene	CDR3 protein
TRBV6-1	TRBJ1-4	CASSEQAGNEKLFF
TRBV9	TRBJ2-3	CASSPSASGTSTDTQYF
TRBV5-6	TRBJ2-1	CASSLLRGNPYNEQFF
TRBV6-2/TRBV6-3	TRBJ1-6	CASSYEARLSPLHF
TRBV7-9	TRBJ1-1	CASSVPTRPGTEAFF
TRBV4-1	TRBJ2-1	CASSLYVGLAGFNEQFF
TRBV4-2	TRBJ2-7	CASSQDDRASEQYF
TRBV5-1	TRBJ2-1	CASSRAGSGHEQFF
TRBV28	TRBJ1-5	CASSLGGQTNQPQHF
TRBV7-9	TRBJ2-1	CASSLENNEQFF
TRBV28	TRBJ1-3	CASSTNRQRAGNTIYF
TRBV5-1	TRBJ1-4	CASSLTGASNEKLFF
TRBV9	TRBJ2-7	CASSVEVFGGSYEQYF
TRBV6-5	TRBJ2-7	CASRGGGGSSYEQYF
TRBV7-9	TRBJ1-2	CASSSIGDYGYTF
TRBV2	TRBJ1-1	CATNRVPNQNTEAFF
TRBV5-4	TRBJ2-3	CASSPDPGRGSTDTQYF
TRBV15	TRBJ2-7	CATSLQGAQYEQYF
TRBV20-1	TRBJ1-1	CSARGTGETFF
TRBV9	TRBJ2-2	CASSVSGANTGELFF
TRBV5-1	TRBJ1-5	CASSPSTGLNQPQHF
TRBV5-1	TRBJ2-3	CASSLLSGTDTQYF
TRBV6-5	TRBJ1-1	CASRRGVTEAFF
TRBV5-4	TRBJ2-1	CASRLAVSYNEQFF
TRBV3-1/TRBV3-2	TRBJ1-1	CASSQLQEAFF
TRBV7-2	TRBJ2-3	CASSFDPPGAITDTQYF
TRBV29-1	TRBJ1-2	CSVGQVDYGYTF
TRBV19	TRBJ1-1	CASSIKFLWQGRNTEAFF
TRBV7-3	TRBJ2-1	CASSLMASGSWNEQFF
TRBV7-9	TRBJ2-3	CASSLTDTQYF
TRBV11-2	TRBJ1-6	CASSPGNSPLHF
TRBV5-1	TRBJ2-5	CASNFGRGNQETQYF
TRBV7-2	TRBJ1-2	CASSFGGRQGANGYTF
TRBV19	TRBJ1-2	CASSIGTGDYGYTF
TRBV7-8	TRBJ2-2	CASSLFGGGELFF
TRBV10-3	TRBJ2-1	CAISESIMGGGPGNEQFF
TRBV5-1	TRBJ2-7	CASSSGLAASYEQYF
TRBV11-3	TRBJ2-2	CASSASTSGSLGTGELFF
TRBV24-1	TRBJ2-4	CATSDDRGAKNIQYF
TRBV24-1	TRBJ2-2	CATSAPDRDTGELFF
TRBV7-2	TRBJ2-6	CASSLGPGAGANVLTF
TRBV28	TRBJ1-5	CASGKDWTGGDPQSNQPQHF
TRBV28	TRBJ2-5	CASSSGLAETQYF
TRBV19	TRBJ1-2	CASSIGRNYGYTF
TRBV4-1	TRBJ2-7	CASRLAGGPNRYEQYF
TRBV19	TRBJ2-7	CASSINRVGEQYF
TRBV5-4	TRBJ1-5	CASSRDRVQPQHF
TRBV28	TRBJ2-3	CASSSPGSNTDTQYF
TRBV19	TRBJ2-1	CASSFPPGTSGSSYNEQFF
TRBV6-1	TRBJ2-7	CASRLAGDKFYEQYF
TRBV14	TRBJ2-1	CASSQGGPRGWINEQFF
TRBV19	TRBJ1-3	CASSIVQAVFSGNTIYF
TRBV4-1	TRBJ2-7	CASSQDRLAGADEQYF
TRBV6-4	TRBJ2-7	CASSITFYEQYF
TRBV2	TRBJ2-3	CASSAGRELNLARDTQYF
TRBV28	TRBJ2-7	CASTVQTGVNEQYF